A selection of T cell receptor beta chains follows, all from one sample in a study of shared clonotypes between healthy human individuals. TCRdb's copy holds only in-frame clones and misses some; the assay was immunoSEQ multiplex PCR. The profile shows tens of thousands of clones, around 57% of them singletons. Sequencing was performed on memory CD8+ T cells sorted from blood. The receptors shown here come from a man aged 30 to 39 in good health. CDR3s include the opening cysteine and the closing phenylalanine or tryptophan. The D gene is left open where the match is weak. Size values are once, few and many counts, or a class for expanded clones, and some rows have none.

cdr3_aa cdr3_nt v_call clone_size j_call d_call
CASSYGQGTDTQYF TGTGCCAGCAGTTACGGGCAGGGAACAGATACGCAGTATTTT TRBV6-6 . TRBJ2-3 .
CASSFGQVPTDTQYF TGCGCCAGCAGCTTCGGACAGGTCCCCACAGATACGCAGTATTTT TRBV5-1 . TRBJ2-3 TRBD1
CASRLDRGSEQYF TGTGCCAGCAGACTGGACAGGGGGAGCGAGCAGTACTTC TRBV6-6 few TRBJ2-7 TRBD1
CASSLAPTDTQYF TGTGCCAGCAGCTTGGCTCCCACAGATACGCAGTATTTT TRBV9 . TRBJ2-3 .
CASSFNAGAFYEQYF TGTGCCAGCAGCTTTAATGCGGGAGCGTTCTACGAGCAGTACTTC TRBV5-6 . TRBJ2-7 TRBD2
CASGSTRDRHDSYGYTF TGTGCTAGTGGTTCGACTCGGGACAGACACGACTCCTATGGCTACACCTTC TRBV12-5 . TRBJ1-2 TRBD1
CASSRGQGEIWETQYF TGTGCCAGCAGCCGGGGACAGGGGGAGATATGGGAGACCCAGTACTTC TRBV14 . TRBJ2-5 TRBD1
CASSLALENEQFF TGTGCCAGCAGCTTAGCGTTAGAGAATGAGCAGTTCTTC TRBV7-8 . TRBJ2-1 .
CASSLTTSSYEQYF TGTGCCAGCAGTTTGACCACTAGCTCCTACGAGCAGTACTTC TRBV27 many TRBJ2-7 .
CASSSGLAGGEQFF TGCGCCAGCAGCTCGGGACTAGCGGGAGGTGAGCAGTTCTTC TRBV5-1 many TRBJ2-1 TRBD2
CASSLAGGLAKQYF TGTGCCAGCAGCTTAGCGGGGGGTCTAGCTAAGCAGTATTTT TRBV7-6 few TRBJ2-3 .
CASRMSGGYNEQFF TGTGCCAGCAGGATGTCAGGGGGTTACAATGAGCAGTTCTTC TRBV6-1 few TRBJ2-1 TRBD1
CASSRQGDGYTF TGTGCCAGTAGCAGACAGGGGGATGGCTACACCTTC TRBV19 . TRBJ1-2 TRBD1
CASSQTLDSNQPQHF TGCGCCAGCAGCCAAACTTTAGATAGCAATCAGCCCCAGCATTTT TRBV4-3 . TRBJ1-5 .
CASSLHQGANYGYTF TGTGCCAGCAGTTTACATCAGGGGGCGAACTATGGCTACACCTTC TRBV27 . TRBJ1-2 TRBD1
CASSDSEGGYNEQFF TGTGCCAGCAGTGACTCAGAGGGGGGTTACAATGAGCAGTTCTTC TRBV6-4 many TRBJ2-1 .
CASSVGDTSNTGELFF TGTGCCAGCAGCGTAGGGGATACTTCGAACACCGGGGAGCTGTTTTTT TRBV9 once TRBJ2-2 .
CASRDRSGGNQPQHF TGTGCCAGCAGGGATCGATCAGGGGGCAATCAGCCCCAGCATTTT TRBV2 . TRBJ1-5 .
CASSESSGYEQYF TGCGCCAGCAGTGAGTCGTCAGGATACGAGCAGTACTTC TRBV10-2 . TRBJ2-7 .
CASSLLGLAGGGLNEQFF TGTGCCAGCAGTTTACTGGGACTAGCGGGAGGAGGATTGAATGAGCAGTTCTTC TRBV28 few TRBJ2-1 TRBD2
CASSVGLRANEQFF TGTGCCAGCAGCGTAGGATTGAGGGCCAATGAGCAGTTCTTC TRBV9 . TRBJ2-1 .
CASSGTNQETQYF TGTGCCAGCTCCGGGACAAACCAAGAGACCCAGTACTTC TRBV6-1 . TRBJ2-5 .
CASSGPVDNYEQYF TGCGCCAGCAGTGGGCCAGTCGACAACTACGAGCAGTACTTC TRBV10-2 many TRBJ2-7 .
CASSLDGWYGYTF TGTGCCAGCAGCTTGGACGGTTGGTATGGCTACACCTTC TRBV5-8 few TRBJ1-2 .
CASSSTHGSSYEQYF TGTGCCAGCAGTTCCACTCATGGAAGCTCCTACGAGCAGTACTTC TRBV6-1 . TRBJ2-7 .
CASSKLDRGLYNEQFF TGTGCCAGCAGTAAACTGGACAGGGGACTCTACAATGAGCAGTTCTTC TRBV28 . TRBJ2-1 TRBD1
CASSPRTISSTDTQYF TGCGCCAGCAGCCCCCGGACTATCTCTAGCACAGATACGCAGTATTTT TRBV4-1 few TRBJ2-3 .